Each of the 32 T cell receptor beta chains below was sequenced from the same sample in a study of blood T cell repertoires in COVID-19. Measured with immunoSEQ multiplex PCR; TCRdb has only the in-frame clones, and not every one. The repertoire includes 150,000 or so clones, roughly 77% of them detected once, and 11% sits in the top ten. Sequencing used peripheral blood. The receptors were sampled from a human donor in a cohort sampled during active COVID-19.

This rearrangement joins TRBV7-2 to TRBJ2-3, with D possibly TRBD1 on 6 matching bases. The length of the CDR3 is 15 residues. V was pared by 1 base and J by 3 bases, with 11 bases between. Germline-derived CDR1 and CDR2 are SGHTA and FQGNSA. The CDR3 spells CASSLDRVGTDTQYF. The DNA of the CDR3 is TGTGCCAGCAGCTTAGACAGGGTCGGGACAGATACGCAGTATTTT.

The chain recombines TRBV21-1 with TRBJ1-5. TRBV21-1 is a pseudogene locus. This CDR3 is 17 amino acids long. This chain's CDR3 is CASRKSEGLFSNQPQHF. The CDR3 nucleotides read TGTGCCAGCAGAAAATCCGAAGGACTTTTCAGCAATCAGCCCCAGCATTTT.

This chain connects TRBV19 to TRBJ2-1; D is unresolved. Germline CDR1 is LNHDA and CDR2 is SQIVND (reference sequence). The CDR3 length is 16 residues. Deletions cut 7 bases from V and 4 bases from J, with 20 bases between. CDR3 region: CASNPYAGLPYNEQFF. The CDR3 DNA is TGTGCCAGTAATCCCTACGCTGGTCTCCCTTACAATGAGCAGTTCTTC.

This chain joins TRBV7-8 and TRBJ2-3; 10 bases map to TRBD2. The CDR3 has 15 amino acids. Germline V CDR1 and CDR2: SGHVS, FQNEAQ. J gave up 3 bases and V 4 bases, and 4 bases lay outside the gene matches. This CDR3 is CASSSPSGSTDTQYF. In nucleotides, the CDR3 is TGTGCCAGCAGCTCTCCTAGCGGGAGTACAGATACGCAGTATTTT.

This clone was recorded once. The chain employs TRBV19 and TRBJ2-1, with 10 bases aligning to TRBD2. Germline V CDR1 and CDR2: LNHDA, SQIVND (reference sequence). The CDR3 has 18 residues. V was pared by 1 base and J by 5 bases, with 11 bases of the junction left unmatched. The CDR3 bases are TGTGCCAGTAGTATAGGGGGTTCGAGCGGGAGGGCCGACAATGAGCAGTTCTTC. Residues: CASSIGGSSGRADNEQFF.

This sequence joins TRBV28 and TRBJ1-5; weak D call: TRBD1 (6 bases). CDR1 MDHEN and CDR2 SYDVKM come from the germline V gene. Trimming removed 9 bases at V and 7 bases at J, with 16 bases between. This CDR3 has 13 amino acids. The CDR3 sequence is CASLRDMYQPQHF. The CDR3 bases are TGTGCCAGTCTCCGGGACATGTACCAGCCCCAGCATTTT.

The chain is built from TRBV9 and TRBJ2-2; 7 bases are a match to TRBD1. V lost 6 bases to trimming and J lost 4 bases; unmatched junction nucleotides: 0. The germline CDR1 and CDR2 sequences are SGDLS and YYNGEE. The CDR3 sequence is 12 residues long. In DNA form, the CDR3 reads TGTGCCAGCAACAGGGGCACCGGGGAGCTGTTTTTT. This translates into CASNRGTGELFF.

This chain joins TRBV19 and TRBJ2-6; 11 bases line up with TRBD1. Germline V CDR1 and CDR2: LNHDA, SQIVND (reference sequence). After removal of 7 bases from V and 10 bases from J, the junction contained 12 bases not matched to a gene. The CDR3 sequence is 16 residues long. CDR3 coding DNA: TGTGCCAGTACCTCAAGGAAGGGACAGGGGGTTAACGTCCTGACTTTC. This encodes CASTSRKGQGVNVLTF. Full variable domain (outside the CDR3, taken from reference TRBV19 and TRBJ2-6): DGGITQSPKYLFRKEGQNVTLSCEQNLNHDAMYWYRQDPGQGLRLIYYSQIVNDFQKGDIAEGYSVSREKKESFPLTVTSAQKNPTAFYLCASTSRKGQGVNVLTFGAGSRLTVL.

This chain joins TRBV5-5 and TRBJ2-3; D remains unclear. Germline CDR1 and CDR2: SGHKS and YYEKEE (reference sequence). CDR3 size: 15 residues. V dropped 1 base and J dropped 2 bases, with 11 bases sitting between them. This chain's CDR3 is CASSLTLLNTDTQYF. CDR3 bases: TGTGCCAGCAGCTTGACTCTCCTGAACACAGATACGCAGTATTTT. Variable domain in full (rest from reference TRBV5-5 and TRBJ2-3): DAGVTQSPTHLIKTRGQQVTLRCSPISGHKSVSWYQQVLGQGPQFIFQYYEKEERGRGNFPDRFSARQFPNYSSELNVNALLLGDSALYLCASSLTLLNTDTQYFGPGTRLTVL.

The CDR3, as DNA: TGTGCCAGCAGCTCTTACTTCACCGAAGAGACCCAGTACTTC. Encoded protein: CASSSYFTEETQYF. The V gene is TRBV7-8, the J gene TRBJ2-5, with D hard to call. Deletions cut 4 bases from V and 3 bases from J, with 12 bases between. The germline V gene has CDR1 SGHVS and CDR2 FQNEAQ. CDR3 length: 14 residues.

This chain joins TRBV15 and TRBJ2-7, with 7 positions matching TRBD2. The CDR3 length is 15 residues. Germline V gene sequence: CDR1 LNHNV, CDR2 YYDKDF (reference sequence). The junction had 3 bases not matched to a gene; V was cut back by 1 base and J by 0 bases. The DNA for the CDR3 is TGTGCCACCAGCAGAGGGGGGGGTTACTCCTACGAGCAGTACTTC. Translated, it gives CATSRGGGYSYEQYF.

The chain couples TRBV5-8 to TRBJ2-1, with TRBD2 matching 8 bases. Germline loops: CDR1 SGHTS, CDR2 YDEGEE. V lost 0 bases, J lost 6 bases, and 5 bases stayed unmatched. The CDR3 is made up of 15 amino acids. CDR3 loop: CASSLAGGAFNEQFF. The CDR3, as DNA: TGTGCCAGCAGCTTGGCGGGGGGGGCCTTCAATGAGCAGTTCTTC.

Remarks on this clone: At one end, the junction sequence differs from germline, possibly due to a read error. The rearrangement joins TRBV29-1 to TRBJ2-1; 10 bases align to TRBD1. Per germline, CDR1 SQVTM and CDR2 ANQGSEA. This CDR3 contains 12 residues. CDR3 bases: TGTGGGGGGACAGGGGTCCCCAATGAGCAGTTCTTC. It codes for CGGTGVPNEQFF.

The J gene is TRBJ2-1, the V gene TRBV7-2, with 7 bases that match TRBD2. Germline loops: CDR1 SGHTA, CDR2 FQGNSA. This CDR3 has 16 amino acids. V trimming: 3 bases; J trimming: 1 base; junction bases outside the gene matches: 6. CDR3 coding DNA: TGTGCCAGCAGCTTCCCGGGGGGTTCGTCCTACAATGAGCAGTTCTTC. Amino acids: CASSFPGGSSYNEQFF.

The chain couples TRBV7-9 to TRBJ2-1; the match to TRBD1 covers 10 bases. The CDR3 totals 16 residues. The junction had 9 bases not matched to a gene; V was cut back by 5 bases and J by 5 bases. Germline CDR1 SEHNR, CDR2 FQNEAQ (reference sequence). The CDR3 reads CASSETTGGSNNEQFF. CDR3 in DNA: TGTGCCAGCAGCGAGACGACAGGGGGCAGTAACAATGAGCAGTTCTTC.

The chain recombines TRBV6-5 with TRBJ1-1; weak D call: TRBD1 (6 bases). The CDR3 covers 16 residues. Trimming stripped 0 bases from V and 1 base from J, with 12 bases between. Germline V gene sequence: CDR1 MNHEY, CDR2 SVGAGI. CDR3 DNA: TGTGCCAGCAGTTACTCAACTGACAGGAAGAACACTGAAGCTTTCTTT. It encodes CASSYSTDRKNTEAFF.

V gene TRBV5-6 combines with J gene TRBJ1-3, with D tentatively TRBD1 (5 bases). V shed 1 base and J shed 2 bases, with 7 bases lying between them. Germline loops: CDR1 SGHDT, CDR2 YYEEEE. The CDR3 contains 14 residues. The CDR3 DNA follows: TGTGCCAGCAGCTTGAAGGGGACTGGAAACACCATATATTTT. Protein product: CASSLKGTGNTIYF.

V and J are TRBV20-1 and TRBJ2-3; D is ambiguous. The CDR3 consists of 11 residues. V was trimmed by 5 bases and J by 0 bases, leaving 3 bases between them. Germline V gives CDR1 DFQATT, CDR2 SNEGSKA (reference sequence). CDR3 region: CSAYSTDTQYF. The CDR3, as DNA: TGCAGTGCTTATAGCACAGATACGCAGTATTTT.

The rearrangement links TRBV6-2 or TRBV6-3 to TRBJ2-1, with 11 bases lining up with TRBD2. Germline loops: CDR1 MNHEY, CDR2 SVGEGT. J gave up 8 bases and V 6 bases, and 3 bases lay outside the gene matches. The CDR3 extends over 13 amino acids. CDR3 DNA: TGTGCCAGCAGCGCTAGCGGGGGGTATGAGCAGTTCTTC. This gives the protein CASSASGGYEQFF.

This clone was observed a single time. Other DNA sequences of this sample code for an identical CDR3. V and J are TRBV5-1 and TRBJ2-1, with 7 bases identical to TRBD1. Germline V lookup: CDR1 SGHRS, CDR2 YFSETQ. V lost 0 bases and J lost 3; bases outside the gene matches: 0. The CDR3 runs 14 residues. This CDR3 reads CASSLGQGYNEQFF. DNA for the CDR3: TGCGCCAGCAGCTTGGGACAGGGCTACAATGAGCAGTTCTTC.

The V and J genes are TRBV5-1 and TRBJ2-4; tentatively, D is TRBD2 (5 bases). From germline, CDR1 is SGHRS and CDR2 YFSETQ. There are 14 residues in the CDR3. V was pared by 0 bases and J by 8 bases, with 12 bases between. In DNA form, the CDR3 reads TGCGCCAGCAGCTTGGAGTTAACCGGGGACATTCAGTACTTC. Protein product: CASSLELTGDIQYF. Looking up the rest from reference TRBV5-1 and TRBJ2-4 gives the full variable domain: KAGVTQTPRYLIKTRGQQVTLSCSPISGHRSVSWYQQTPGQGLQFLFEYFSETQRNKGNFPGRFSGRQFSNSRSEMNVSTLELGDSALYLCASSLELTGDIQYFGAGTRLSVL.

The chain is built from TRBV10-3 and TRBJ1-2, with 8 bases matching TRBD1. The CDR3 is 14 amino acids. V gave up 10 bases and J gave up 4 bases; unmatched junction bases: 11. Germline loops: CDR1 ENHRY, CDR2 SYGVKD. CDR3 sequence (DNA): TGTGCCACGCTGGCTTATGGGACAGGCTATGGCTACACCTTC. Amino acid sequence: CATLAYGTGYGYTF.

V is TRBV13 and J is TRBJ2-3; TRBD2 aligns across 10 bases. Trimming took 5 bases from V and 2 from J; bases not matched to a gene: 10. Germline values: CDR1 PRHDT, CDR2 FYEKMQ (reference sequence). The CDR3 has 17 residues. Here the CDR3 DNA reads TGTGCCAGCAGCCCATGGACTAGCGGAACGATCACAGATACGCAGTATTTT. Translated, it gives CASSPWTSGTITDTQYF.

The chain carries TRBV24-1 and TRBJ2-3; weak D call: TRBD1 (6 bases). The germline gives CDR1 KGHDR, CDR2 SFDVKD. The germline V and J ends were trimmed by 7 bases and 2 bases, with 21 bases remaining between them. This CDR3 has 17 residues. The CDR3 DNA reads as TGTGCCACCAGCCGAGGGGGATGGGGGACCCTCACAGATACGCAGTATTTT. This encodes CATSRGGWGTLTDTQYF.

This CDR3 is CASMRVQSNEKLFF. The CDR3 coding sequence is TGTGCCAGCATGAGGGTACAAAGCAATGAAAAACTGTTTTTT. The chain is built from TRBV2 and TRBJ1-4; unclear D gene. The germline gives CDR1 SNHLY, CDR2 FYNNEI. V was clipped by 7 bases and J by 5 bases, with 14 bases between them. The length of the CDR3 is 14 residues.

The V and J genes are TRBV6-2 or TRBV6-3 and TRBJ2-7, with 9 bases lining up with TRBD1. The CDR3 is made up of 16 amino acids. V lost 5 bases and J lost 4; bases outside the gene matches: 12. Germline CDR1 and CDR2: MNHEY and SVGEGT. The chain's CDR3 is CASSKIQGAYPYEQYF. The CDR3 DNA sequence: TGTGCCAGCAGTAAAATACAGGGGGCGTACCCGTACGAGCAGTACTTC.

This clone appeared once. The CDR3: CASSPPGQGKSQPQHF. CDR3 nucleotide sequence: TGTGCCAGCAGTCCCCCCGGACAGGGGAAGAGCCAGCCCCAGCATTTT. The chain joins TRBV28 to TRBJ1-5; TRBD1 agrees at 9 bases. This CDR3 has 16 residues. V gave up 5 bases and J gave up 7 bases; unmatched junction bases: 12. Germline assignment: CDR1 MDHEN and CDR2 SYDVKM.

The chain uses TRBV30 and TRBJ2-3, with 11 bases lining up with TRBD2. The CDR3 covers 16 residues. The V gene end was trimmed by 4 bases and the J gene end by 3 bases; junction bases not matched to a gene: 9. Germline V lookup: CDR1 GTSNPN, CDR2 SVGIG (reference sequence). The CDR3 DNA sequence: TGTGCCTGGACAAAAGACTCTAGCGGGGGGACAGATACGCAGTATTTT. Protein product: CAWTKDSSGGTDTQYF.

This clone was picked up many times. The chain combines TRBV9 with TRBJ1-5, with D tentatively TRBD1 (6 bases). Germline-derived CDR1 and CDR2 are SGDLS and YYNGEE. The length of the CDR3 is 15 residues. V was trimmed by 4 bases and J by 4 bases, leaving 15 bases between them. The CDR3 DNA sequence: TGTGCCAGCAGCCCATCAGGGGTGGGAAATCAGCCCCAGCATTTT. As protein: CASSPSGVGNQPQHF.

The chain links TRBV16 to TRBJ2-5, with TRBD1 matching 7 bases. The V gene end was trimmed by 4 bases and the J gene end by 1 base; junction bases not matched to a gene: 6. Germline CDR1 KGHSY, CDR2 FQNENV. The CDR3 contains 15 residues. The CDR3 coding sequence is TGTGCCAGCAGCCTCGGACAGGTCCTCCAAGAGACCCAGTACTTC. It is translated as CASSLGQVLQETQYF.

The V and J genes are TRBV7-9 and TRBJ2-5; 10 nucleotides align to TRBD2. CDR3 length: 11 residues. The V gene's germline CDR1 is SEHNR and CDR2 FQNEAQ (reference sequence). The junction had 2 bases not matched to a gene; V was cut back by 4 bases and J by 12 bases. CDR3 protein: CASSSGTSEYF. DNA of the CDR3: TGTGCCAGCAGCTCCGGGACTAGCGAGTACTTC.

The chain carries TRBV6-2 or TRBV6-3 and TRBJ2-5; D is perhaps TRBD2 (6 bases). There are 16 residues in the CDR3. Trimming pared 5 bases from V and 4 bases from J, leaving 20 bases between. The germline V gene encodes CDR1 MNHEY and CDR2 SVGEGT. The CDR3 DNA sequence: TGTGCCAGCAGTAACCCCTCGGGCGGGGACGGAGAGACCCAGTACTTC. This gives the protein CASSNPSGGDGETQYF.